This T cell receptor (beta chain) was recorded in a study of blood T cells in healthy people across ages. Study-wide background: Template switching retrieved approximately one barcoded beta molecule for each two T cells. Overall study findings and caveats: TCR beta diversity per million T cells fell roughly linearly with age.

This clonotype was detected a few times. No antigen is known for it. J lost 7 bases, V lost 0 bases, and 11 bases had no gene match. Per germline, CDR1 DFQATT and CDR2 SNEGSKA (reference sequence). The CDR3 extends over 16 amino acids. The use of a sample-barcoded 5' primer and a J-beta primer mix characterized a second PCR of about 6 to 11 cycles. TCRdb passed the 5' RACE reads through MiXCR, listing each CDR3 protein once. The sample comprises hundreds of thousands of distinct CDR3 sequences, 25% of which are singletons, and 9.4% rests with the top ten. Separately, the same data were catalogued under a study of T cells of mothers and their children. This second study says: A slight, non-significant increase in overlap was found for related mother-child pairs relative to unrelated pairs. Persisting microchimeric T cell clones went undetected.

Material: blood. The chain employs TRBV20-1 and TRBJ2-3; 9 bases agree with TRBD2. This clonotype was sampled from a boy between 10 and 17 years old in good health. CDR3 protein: CSARDPTSGSIYTQYF. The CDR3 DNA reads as TGCAGTGCTAGAGACCCGACTAGCGGCTCGATATATACGCAGTATTTT.